Listed below are T cell receptor beta chains from one sample, sequenced in a study of OX40 agonist ivuxolimab in advanced cancers. The repertoire was sequenced with immunoSEQ multiplex PCR; TCRdb's copy has only in-frame clones and lacks some. The sample lists about 80,000 clones, over 80% occurring once. Material: CD4+ or CD8+ T cells sorted from blood, obtained in a trial of the OX40 agonist ivuxolimab. The origin of the receptors is an adult with an advanced solid tumor such as melanoma, head and neck, liver or kidney cancer. Each CDR3 is given with its conserved first and last residue. D genes are given only for firm matches. The size entry is marked missing in some rows and otherwise reads once, few, many or a size class.

D gene	clone size	CDR3 length	V gene	J gene	CDR3 DNA	CDR3 protein
.	.	12	TRBV9	TRBJ2-6	TGTGCCAGCAGCTATTGGGCCAACGTCCTGACTTTC	CASSYWANVLTF
.	once	14	TRBV10-1	TRBJ1-3	TGCGCCAGCAGTGGGGAGTCCTCTGGAAACACCATATATTTT	CASSGESSGNTIYF
.	.	14	TRBV29-1	TRBJ1-2	TGCAGCGTTGAAGGGTCTTCTGCTAACTATGGCTACACCTTC	CSVEGSSANYGYTF
.	.	17	TRBV4-3	TRBJ1-6	TGCGCCAGCAGCCAAGATAGATTAGGCTCTACAAATTCACCCCTCCACTTT	CASSQDRLGSTNSPLHF
.	.	15	TRBV15	TRBJ1-1	TGTGCCACCAGCACTCCCGGGCGCAGACCAAATGAAGCTTTCTTT	CATSTPGRRPNEAFF
TRBD1	once	16	TRBV5-1	TRBJ1-5	TGCGCCAGCAGTTCCAAGGGGGCGAAAGGCAATCAGCCCCAGCATTTT	CASSSKGAKGNQPQHF
.	.	16	TRBV4-2	TRBJ1-5	TGTGCCAGCAGCCAAGATGTTGACGGGAATAGGCAGCCCCAGCATTTT	CASSQDVDGNRQPQHF
TRBD2	.	20	TRBV7-8	TRBJ2-1	TGTGCCAGCAGCTATGGGACTAGCGGGGGCGAATTGAGCTCCTACAATGAGCAGTTCTTC	CASSYGTSGGELSSYNEQFF
.	.	13	TRBV27	TRBJ1-1	TGTGCCAGCAGTTTGGGCCTGGTCACCGAAGCTTTCTTT	CASSLGLVTEAFF
.	once	14	TRBV19	TRBJ2-7	TGTGCCAGTAATGACGGGACCCAATCCTACGAGCAGTACTTC	CASNDGTQSYEQYF
.	.	14	TRBV7-2	TRBJ2-7	TGTGCCAGCAGCTCGATTACGTCCTCCTACGAGCAGTACTTC	CASSSITSSYEQYF
TRBD1	.	14	TRBV4-3	TRBJ2-7	TGCGCCAGCAGCCCCGGGACAGCTTCCTACGAGCAGTACTTC	CASSPGTASYEQYF
.	.	14	TRBV5-6	TRBJ2-7	TGTGCCAGCAGCTTGTGGACAGACACCTACGAGCAGTACTTC	CASSLWTDTYEQYF
.	once	15	TRBV30	TRBJ1-2	TGTGCCTGGAAGACAGAGGACACTCTTCCCTATGGCTACACCTTC	CAWKTEDTLPYGYTF
.	.	14	TRBV13	TRBJ2-2	TGTGCCAGCAGCTTAGGGGGTTATACCGGGGAGCTGTTTTTT	CASSLGGYTGELFF
.	.	14	TRBV6-5	TRBJ2-7	TGTGCCAGCAGTTACGGGTGGAGCTCCTACGAGCAGTACTTC	CASSYGWSSYEQYF
.	.	14	TRBV27	TRBJ2-7	TGTGCCAGCAGTTTAGGGTGGCCGGGGTGGGAGCAGTACTTC	CASSLGWPGWEQYF
.	.	15	TRBV11-2	TRBJ2-3	TGTGCCAGCAGCTTAAAGCCGTCGGACACAGATACGCAGTATTTT	CASSLKPSDTDTQYF
.	.	15	TRBV6-5	TRBJ1-2	TGTGCCAGCAGTACTCGGGACTCTCCTCTCTATGGCTACACCTTC	CASSTRDSPLYGYTF
.	few	14	TRBV7-9	TRBJ2-7	TGTGCCAGCAGCTTCCCCGGCCGCCCTCGCGAGCAGTACTTC	CASSFPGRPREQYF
TRBD1	.	14	TRBV5-1	TRBJ2-7	TGCGCCAGCAGCCGGGACAGGGGCACCTACGAGCAGTACTTC	CASSRDRGTYEQYF
TRBD1	.	15	TRBV7-9	TRBJ2-7	TGTGCCAGCAGCTTAGTTCAGGGGGTAAGAAGCGAGCAGTACTTC	CASSLVQGVRSEQYF
.	.	14	TRBV2	TRBJ1-4	TGTGCCAGCATCCCGGAGGAGACTAATGAAAAACTGTTTTTT	CASIPEETNEKLFF
.	.	16	TRBV27	TRBJ1-2	TGTGCCAGCAGTTTATTCCAAGGACAGAGCTACTATGGCTACACCTTC	CASSLFQGQSYYGYTF
.	.	11	TRBV7-9	TRBJ2-7	TGTGCCAGCAGCTTGACAGACGAGCAGTACTTC	CASSLTDEQYF
TRBD1	.	15	TRBV2	TRBJ2-7	TGTGCCAGCAGTGATACGGGACAGGGGGCGTCCGAGCAGTACTTC	CASSDTGQGASEQYF
.	.	14	TRBV9	TRBJ2-7	TGTGCCAGCAGCGTAGGGGGGGGCCCCTACGAGCAGTACTTC	CASSVGGGPYEQYF
.	.	14	TRBV7-2	TRBJ2-1	TGTGCCAGCAGCTTAGGGGTAGTCTACAATGAGCAGTTCTTC	CASSLGVVYNEQFF
.	once	14	TRBV6-5	TRBJ1-1	TGTGCCAGCAGTTACTCGACAAGGAACACTGAAGCTTTCTTT	CASSYSTRNTEAFF
TRBD2	.	14	TRBV7-3	TRBJ2-1	TGTGCCAGCAGCTTGTGGACTAGCGGGGATGAGCAGTTCTTC	CASSLWTSGDEQFF
.	.	13	TRBV6-6	TRBJ2-3	TGTGCCACCGAAAGGGAAAGCACAGATACGCAGTATTTT	CATERESTDTQYF
.	.	13	TRBV5-1	TRBJ2-3	TGCGCCAGCAGCTCCAGGTGGGCAGATACGCAGTATTTT	CASSSRWADTQYF
TRBD2	.	15	TRBV15	TRBJ2-7	TGTGCCACCAGCAGAGATCGGGAGGGGCGCGACGAGCAGTACTTC	CATSRDREGRDEQYF
.	few	12	TRBV6-5	TRBJ1-6	TGTGCCAGCAGTTACGGGGTTGCACCCCTCCACTTT	CASSYGVAPLHF
.	.	14	TRBV7-6	TRBJ2-7	TGTGCCAGCAGCCGCGGCGTGGCCTGGAACGAGCAGTACTTC	CASSRGVAWNEQYF
TRBD1	few	15	TRBV12-5	TRBJ1-2	TGTGCTAGTGGTTTGCCCGACAGGGAAATCTATGGCTACACCTTC	CASGLPDREIYGYTF
.	.	15	TRBV2	TRBJ2-7	TGTGCCAGCTATCGCTCGGGGGAATCAGGCTACGAGCAGTACTTC	CASYRSGESGYEQYF
.	.	13	TRBV11-3	TRBJ1-2	TGTGCCAGCAGCGTAGGTATTTCAAGAGGCTACACCTTC	CASSVGISRGYTF
.	.	16	TRBV7-6	TRBJ2-7	TGTGCCAGCAGCTTAGAGGGAGGGGGCTCCACCTACGAGCAGTACTTC	CASSLEGGGSTYEQYF